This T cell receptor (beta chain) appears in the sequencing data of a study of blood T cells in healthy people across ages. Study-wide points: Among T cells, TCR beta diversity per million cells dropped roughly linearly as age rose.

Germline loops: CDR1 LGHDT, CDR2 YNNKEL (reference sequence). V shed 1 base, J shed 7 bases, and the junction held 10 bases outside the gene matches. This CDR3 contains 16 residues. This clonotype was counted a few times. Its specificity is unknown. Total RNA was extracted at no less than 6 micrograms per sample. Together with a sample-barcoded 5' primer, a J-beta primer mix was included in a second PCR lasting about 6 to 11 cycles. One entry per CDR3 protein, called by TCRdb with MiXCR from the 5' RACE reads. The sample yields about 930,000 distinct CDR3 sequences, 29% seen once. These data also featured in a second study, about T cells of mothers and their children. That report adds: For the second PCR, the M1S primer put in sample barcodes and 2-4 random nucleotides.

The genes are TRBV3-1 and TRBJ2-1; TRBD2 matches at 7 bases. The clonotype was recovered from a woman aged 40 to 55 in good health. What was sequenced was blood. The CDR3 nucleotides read TGTGCCAGCAGCCAAGCAGTAGCGGGTTTGGCGAATGAGCAGTTCTTC. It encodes CASSQAVAGLANEQFF.